Presented here are 23 T cell receptor beta chains from one specimen sequenced in a study of siplizumab effects on memory and regulatory T cells. Clones were read by immunoSEQ multiplex PCR, and TCRdb kept only the in-frame ones, dropping some. The table records about 120,000 clones, roughly 94% of them present only once. The sequencing sample was made of non-Treg CD4+ T cells sorted from blood. The receptor set was obtained from a human donor in good health.

The chain joins TRBV7-2 to TRBJ2-1, with D hard to call. Deletions cut 0 bases from V and 1 base from J, with 7 bases between. Looked up from germline, CDR1 is SGHTA and CDR2 is FQGNSA. The CDR3 has 15 amino acids. CDR3: CASSLAPASYNEQFF. CDR3 DNA: TGTGCCAGCAGCTTAGCCCCGGCTTCCTACAATGAGCAGTTCTTC.

This chain joins TRBV14 and TRBJ2-7, with 9 bases matching TRBD1. Germline CDR1 SGHDN, CDR2 FVKESK. This CDR3 has 15 amino acids. Unmatched junction bases numbered 8, after V lost 1 base and J lost 7 bases. This chain's CDR3 is CASSQVHRGPWEQYF. The CDR3 DNA reads as TGTGCCAGCAGCCAAGTGCACAGGGGGCCTTGGGAGCAGTACTTC.

This clone occurred once. This rearrangement joins TRBV4-2 to TRBJ2-3; D not certain. V lost 0 bases, J lost 2 bases, and 9 bases lay in between. The V gene's germline CDR1 is LGHNA and CDR2 YNFKEQ. The CDR3 consists of 15 residues. The CDR3 coding sequence is TGTGCCAGCAGCCAAGATTTTAGTAACACAGATACGCAGTATTTT. Translated, it gives CASSQDFSNTDTQYF.

The V call is TRBV5-4, the J call TRBJ2-7, with 7 positions matching TRBD1. The V segment lost 4 bases and the J segment 2 bases; nucleotides outside the gene matches: 3. This CDR3 region has 13 residues. Germline V gives CDR1 SGHNT, CDR2 YYREEE (reference sequence). CDR3 bases: TGTGCCAGCAGCACCGGGACAGCCTACGAGCAGTACTTC. Its translation: CASSTGTAYEQYF.

The chain's CDR3 is CASRTTLAGVGFF. CDR3 nucleotide sequence: TGTGCCAGCAGAACCACACTAGCGGGAGTCGGGTTCTTC. The V gene is TRBV2, the J gene TRBJ2-1; TRBD2 agrees at 11 bases. Germline values: CDR1 SNHLY, CDR2 FYNNEI. CDR3 size: 13 residues. The V gene end was trimmed by 6 bases and the J gene end by 15 bases; junction bases not matched to a gene: 10.

CDR3 region: CASSPPRRGMTWIQETQYF. The CDR3 bases are TGTGCCAGCAGCCCCCCCCGTAGGGGGATGACTTGGATCCAGGAGACCCAGTACTTC. The J gene is TRBJ2-5, the V gene TRBV5-8; TRBD1 is a possible D gene (6 bases). The CDR3 sequence is 19 residues long. Looked up from germline, CDR1 is SGHTS and CDR2 is YDEGEE. Trimming left V 4 bases short and J 5 bases short, with 30 bases between.

The rearrangement links TRBV5-1 to TRBJ2-3; D ambiguous. V was shortened by 6 bases and J by 0 bases, with 14 bases between the two germline ends. This CDR3 spans 15 amino acids. From germline, CDR1 is SGHRS and CDR2 YFSETQ. The CDR3 protein is CASTESEASTDTQYF. The CDR3 DNA reads TGCGCCAGCACTGAGAGCGAAGCTAGCACAGATACGCAGTATTTT.

The chain is built from TRBV19 and TRBJ2-3; 7 nucleotides agree with TRBD2. The trim removed 3 bases at V and 4 bases at J, leaving 1 base unmatched. The CDR3 has 13 amino acids. The germline V gene encodes CDR1 LNHDA and CDR2 SQIVND (reference sequence). The CDR3 sequence is CASSIAGADTQYF. The CDR3 DNA is TGTGCCAGTAGTATTGCGGGGGCAGATACGCAGTATTTT.

The chain has TRBV2 and TRBJ2-1; 9 bases align to TRBD1. Trimming took 5 bases from V and 1 from J; bases not matched to a gene: 3. This CDR3 is built from 15 residues. CDR1 is SNHLY and CDR2 is FYNNEI in the germline V gene. CDR3: CASSFDRGSYNEQFF. The CDR3 bases are TGTGCCAGCAGTTTTGACAGGGGGTCCTACAATGAGCAGTTCTTC.

The chain combines TRBV6-1 with TRBJ1-1, with 7 bases that match TRBD1. V dropped 3 bases and J dropped 4; count of bases not matched to a gene: 8. The V gene's germline CDR1 is MNHNS and CDR2 SASEGT. The CDR3 spans 15 residues. CDR3 in DNA: TGTGCCAGCAGTGATGGGTGGCAGGGGGGCACTGAAGCTTTCTTT. This codes for CASSDGWQGGTEAFF.

The chain employs TRBV19 and TRBJ1-2; no clear D gene. CDR3 length: 14 amino acids. With 7 bases removed from V and 4 bases from J, the gap between germline ends came to 16 bases. In germline, CDR1 is LNHDA, CDR2 SQIVND (reference sequence). CDR3: CASTPRAFFYGYTF. CDR3 sequence (DNA): TGTGCCAGTACCCCTCGGGCCTTTTTCTATGGCTACACCTTC. Drawing the rest from reference TRBV19 and TRBJ1-2, the complete variable domain is DGGITQSPKYLFRKEGQNVTLSCEQNLNHDAMYWYRQDPGQGLRLIYYSQIVNDFQKGDIAEGYSVSREKKESFPLTVTSAQKNPTAFYLCASTPRAFFYGYTFGSGTRLTVV.

The CDR3 region is CASSLGDADYEQYF. As DNA, the CDR3 is TGCGCCAGCAGCTTGGGGGACGCCGACTACGAGCAGTACTTC. The chain uses TRBV5-1 and TRBJ2-7; the D call may be TRBD1 or TRBD2 (5 bases each). The CDR3 has 14 residues. V was cut by 0 bases and J by 3 bases, with 10 bases left in between. The germline gives CDR1 SGHRS, CDR2 YFSETQ.

The J gene is TRBJ2-7, the V gene TRBV27, with 9 nucleotides matching TRBD1. CDR3 length: 14 residues. J was trimmed by 1 base and V by 6 bases; bases with no gene match: 4. The germline V gene encodes CDR1 MNHEY and CDR2 SMNVEV (reference sequence). The CDR3 reads CASRRQGGSYEQYF. The CDR3 bases are TGTGCCAGCAGACGACAGGGGGGATCCTACGAGCAGTACTTC.

The J gene is TRBJ1-6, the V gene TRBV4-1, with 7 positions matching TRBD1. The CDR3 contains 17 residues. The J segment lost 7 bases and the V segment lost 6 bases, leaving 15 bases of the junction unmatched. Germline V CDR1 and CDR2: MGHRA, YSYEKL. The CDR3 DNA reads TGCGCCAGCAGAGTAACAAAGGGACAGACTCTGAATTCACCCCTCCACTTT. Its translation: CASRVTKGQTLNSPLHF.

The V and J genes are TRBV7-8 and TRBJ1-1, with no clear D. Between the trimmed V and J ends, which lost 7 bases and 1 base, there was a span of 16 bases. Looked up from germline, CDR1 is SGHVS and CDR2 is FQNEAQ. This CDR3 has 15 residues. The CDR3 DNA reads as TGTGCCAGCAACAACTCACCTATCAGGAACACTGAAGCTTTCTTT. Translating it yields CASNNSPIRNTEAFF. The full variable domain, completed using reference TRBV7-8 and TRBJ1-1, is GAGVSQSPRYKVAKRGQDVALRCDPISGHVSLFWYQQALGQGPEFLTYFQNEAQLDKSGLPSDRFFAERPEGSVSTLKIQRTQQEDSAVYLCASNNSPIRNTEAFFGQGTRLTVV.

The chain links TRBV2 to TRBJ2-1, with TRBD2 as a possible D gene (5 bases). Germline CDR1 is SNHLY and CDR2 is FYNNEI. This CDR3 comprises 13 residues. The V and J ends lost 8 bases and 12 bases respectively, with 20 bases between them. The CDR3 coding sequence is TGTGCCAGCGGGCGGGTCGTTCCAGGTTTGCAGTTCTTC. Protein sequence: CASGRVVPGLQFF.

CDR3 nucleotide sequence: TGTGCCAGCAGCTTAGGGGAGGCACAAGAGCAGTACTTC. It encodes CASSLGEAQEQYF. J is TRBJ2-7 and V is TRBV7-9; the D gene is possibly TRBD2 (6 bases). The length of the CDR3 is 13 residues. Germline V CDR1 and CDR2: SEHNR, FQNEAQ (reference sequence). Trimming pared 1 base from V and 7 bases from J, leaving 11 bases between.

A single count supports this clone. The rearrangement links TRBV6-5 to TRBJ2-7, with D uncertain. The CDR3 sequence is 14 residues long. CDR1 and CDR2 (germline): MNHEY, SVGAGI. V lost 0 bases and J lost 0, with 6 bases in between. The CDR3 loop reads CASSYSPNSYEQYF. The CDR3 DNA reads as TGTGCCAGCAGTTACTCACCCAACTCCTACGAGCAGTACTTC.

This clone was seen only once. The V and J genes are TRBV27 and TRBJ1-5; TRBD1 is a possible D gene (5 bases). The V gene's germline CDR1 is MNHEY and CDR2 SMNVEV (reference sequence). CDR3 length: 19 amino acids. Trimming left V 3 bases short and J 0 bases short, with 21 bases between. The CDR3 coding sequence is TGTGCCAGCAGTTTTACGGGACTGGGAGGGAGAAATAGCAATCAGCCCCAGCATTTT. Its protein product is CASSFTGLGGRNSNQPQHF.

This rearrangement joins TRBV4-1 to TRBJ1-2; 7 nucleotides match TRBD1. This CDR3 has 14 residues. Germline-derived CDR1 and CDR2 are MGHRA and YSYEKL. J was trimmed by 8 bases and V by 0 bases; bases with no gene match: 6. The CDR3 nucleotides read TGCGCCAGCAGCCAAGATGTAGGGGGCTTGGGCTACACCTTC. It encodes CASSQDVGGLGYTF.

This chain links TRBV11-2 with TRBJ1-1, with a tentative D call TRBD1 (5 bases). V dropped 5 bases and J dropped 5 bases, with 9 bases sitting between them. Germline assignment: CDR1 SGHAT and CDR2 FQNNGV. This CDR3 region has 12 residues. The CDR3 DNA reads TGTGCCAGCAGCCCAGGGCTTACTGAAGCTTTCTTT. It codes for CASSPGLTEAFF.

The V and J genes are TRBV10-3 and TRBJ2-3; 7 bases agree with TRBD2. Germline V gene lookup returns CDR1 ENHRY and CDR2 SYGVKD. The CDR3 loop spans 12 amino acids. Unmatched junction bases numbered 4, after V lost 11 bases and J lost 2 bases. The CDR3 DNA follows: TGTGCCGGCGCGGGGGACACAGATACGCAGTATTTT. Its protein product is CAGAGDTDTQYF.

The chain is built from TRBV29-1 and TRBJ2-5; 7 bases match TRBD2. CDR3 size: 12 residues. V shed 7 bases and J 5 bases; nucleotides not matched to a gene: 7. Per the germline V gene, CDR1 is SQVTM and CDR2 is ANQGSEA. CDR3 coding DNA: TGCAGCGCGGGACGGCGGGAGGAGACCCAGTACTTC. Amino acids: CSAGRREETQYF.